The 24 T cell receptor beta chains below were found in one sample sequenced in a study of identical twins. A single record per CDR3 protein comes from TCRdb applying MiXCR to the 5' RACE reads. The sample holds approximately 600,000 distinct CDR3 sequences, approximately 9.6% seen once. The same data also contributed to another study, on yellow fever vaccine responses in identical twins.

The sequenced material came from PBMCs. The source is a woman aged 18-30 years in good health.

This clonotype showed up many times. The CDR3 DNA reads as TGCAGTGCTAACGAAGAAAAACTGTTTTTT. Amino acids: CSANEEKLFF. This sequence joins TRBV20-1 and TRBJ1-4; no definite D call. Germline-derived CDR1 and CDR2 are DFQATT and SNEGSKA (reference sequence). V was shortened by 4 bases and J by 8 bases, with 5 bases between the two germline ends. The CDR3 has 10 amino acids.

This clonotype was observed many times. This chain links TRBV12-3 or TRBV12-4 with TRBJ2-7, with TRBD2 identical over 7 bases. The V gene end was trimmed by 2 bases and the J gene end by 2 bases; junction bases not matched to a gene: 6. CDR3 size: 15 residues. CDR3 protein: CASSLTPGGPYEQYF. The CDR3 DNA reads as TGTGCCAGCAGTTTAACTCCGGGGGGACCCTACGAGCAGTACTTC.

J is TRBJ2-7 and V is TRBV10-3; 9 nucleotides match TRBD2. Germline CDR1 and CDR2: ENHRY and SYGVKD. The CDR3 consists of 13 residues. V trimming: 4 bases; J trimming: 6 bases; junction bases outside the gene matches: 4. The CDR3 loop reads CAISVGSGGEQYF. The CDR3, as DNA: TGTGCCATCAGTGTGGGTAGCGGGGGCGAGCAGTACTTC.

At least ten counts were recorded for this clonotype. CDR3 coding DNA: TGTGCCAGCAGTTTATTGGGGGCCGGGGAGCAGTACTTC. Translating gives CASSLLGAGEQYF. The chain links TRBV27 to TRBJ2-7, with D perhaps matching TRBD1 (6 bases). Trimming cost V 1 base and J 7 bases, with 11 bases left between them. Germline CDR1 MNHEY, CDR2 SMNVEV (reference sequence). The CDR3 runs to 13 residues.

In its sample, this clonotype was seen a few times. The chain recombines TRBV12-3 or TRBV12-4 with TRBJ2-1; D is perhaps TRBD1 (5 bases). The CDR3 is 11 residues long. The V end was cut by 6 bases, the J end by 8 bases, with 8 bases between. CDR3 nucleotides: TGTGCCAGCAGCACAGGAGATGAGCAGTTCTTC. It specifies CASSTGDEQFF.

The chain employs TRBV6-5 and TRBJ1-1; unclear D gene. CDR3 length equals 14 residues. Trimming cost V 2 bases and J 4 bases, with 11 bases left between them. CDR1 and CDR2 from the germline V gene are MNHEY and SVGAGI. CDR3 DNA: TGTGCCAGCAGTTACGAGGAGGGCAGCACTGAAGCTTTCTTT. It is translated as CASSYEEGSTEAFF.

This clonotype was counted ten times or more. The chain uses TRBV30 and TRBJ2-1; tentatively, D is TRBD1 (6 bases). The length of the CDR3 is 15 residues. V lost 4 bases and J 2 bases, leaving 15 bases between the germline ends. CDR1 GTSNPN and CDR2 SVGIG come from the germline V gene (reference sequence). The CDR3 loop reads CAWIGTINTYNEQFF. CDR3 coding DNA: TGTGCCTGGATAGGGACAATCAACACCTACAATGAGCAGTTCTTC.

This clonotype was seen at least ten times. The J gene is TRBJ2-3, the V gene TRBV29-1; the D gene could be TRBD1 or TRBD2 (7 bases each). V lost 5 bases, J lost 3 bases, and 18 bases lay in between. CDR3 length: 15 residues. Germline V CDR1 and CDR2: SQVTM, ANQGSEA. DNA of the CDR3: TGCAGCGTTAACCCAGGGAGGGGGCAAACAGATACGCAGTATTTT. Translated: CSVNPGRGQTDTQYF.

This clonotype came up many times. The J gene is TRBJ2-7, the V gene TRBV20-1, with D possibly TRBD2 on 6 matching bases. The CDR3 covers 15 residues. Germline V gene data show CDR1 as DFQATT and CDR2 as SNEGSKA (reference sequence). V lost 0 bases, J lost 2 bases, and 14 bases lay in between. The CDR3, as DNA: TGCAGTGCTAGAGATCGACGGGGGACGACCTACGAGCAGTACTTC. Amino acid sequence: CSARDRRGTTYEQYF.

This clonotype was counted a few times. The gene calls are TRBV20-1 and TRBJ2-7, with D unclear. Deletions cut 5 bases from V and 0 bases from J, with 17 bases between. Germline CDR1 and CDR2: DFQATT and SNEGSKA (reference sequence). The CDR3 loop spans 15 amino acids. This CDR3 is CSAATPRGSSYEQYF. DNA for the CDR3: TGCAGTGCTGCAACACCCCGAGGAAGCTCCTACGAGCAGTACTTC.

CDR3 sequence: CSARDSGQGNEKLFF. The CDR3, as DNA: TGCAGTGCTAGAGACTCGGGCCAGGGGAATGAAAAACTGTTTTTT. V is TRBV20-1 and J is TRBJ1-4; possibly TRBD1 for D (6 bases). The germline gives CDR1 DFQATT, CDR2 SNEGSKA (reference sequence). The CDR3 sequence is 15 residues long. Trimming stripped 0 bases from V and 5 bases from J, with 13 bases between.

Concerning this clonotype itself: Mismatch with germline at one junction end may stem from a read error. The CDR3 coding sequence is TGTGCCTGCAGCCAAGAGGGACTACGGGCGTATGAGCAGTTCTTC. This translates into CACSQEGLRAYEQFF. The chain carries TRBV3-1 and TRBJ2-1, with 7 positions matching TRBD2. The CDR3 sequence is 15 residues long. Per germline, CDR1 LGHDT and CDR2 YNNKEL (reference sequence).

J is TRBJ1-1 and V is TRBV21-1; TRBD1 is taken as the D call from the table, unchecked against the DNA. TRBV21-1 is a pseudogene. There are 11 residues in the CDR3. CDR3: CASSKGDTAFF. CDR3 DNA: TGTGCCAGCAGCAAAGGGGACACTGCTTTCTTT.

This clonotype has a handful of counts. V is TRBV24-1 and J is TRBJ2-5; 10 bases are shared with TRBD2. Germline V gene sequence: CDR1 KGHDR, CDR2 SFDVKD. The CDR3 is made up of 16 amino acids. V lost 3 bases and J lost 4; bases outside the gene matches: 7. The CDR3 reads CATSDALAGESETQYF. DNA for the CDR3: TGTGCCACCAGTGATGCCCTAGCGGGAGAGTCAGAGACCCAGTACTTC.

V usage is TRBV7-9 and J usage is TRBJ2-7; D is unresolved. Per the germline V gene, CDR1 is SEHNR and CDR2 is FQNEAQ (reference sequence). Trimming left V 5 bases short and J 4 bases short, with 15 bases between. This CDR3 has 14 amino acids. CDR3 loop: CASSPLVLRYEQYF. The CDR3 nucleotides read TGTGCCAGCAGCCCATTAGTTTTGCGATACGAGCAGTACTTC.

In its sample, this clonotype was seen many times. The chain is built from TRBV6-2 or TRBV6-3 and TRBJ2-1; no reliable D call. Germline CDR1 and CDR2: MNHEY and SVGEGT. V shed 7 bases and J shed 4 bases, with 14 bases lying between them. The CDR3 contains 14 residues. The CDR3 loop reads CASTIAGEYNEQFF. As DNA, the CDR3 is TGTGCCAGCACCATCGCCGGCGAATACAATGAGCAGTTCTTC.

The chain links TRBV7-8 to TRBJ2-7; 8 positions agree with TRBD1. CDR1 and CDR2 (germline): SGHVS, FQNEAQ. The junction had 10 bases not matched to a gene; V was cut back by 5 bases and J by 7 bases. The CDR3 loop spans 14 amino acids. The CDR3 sequence: CASSLRQGPGEQYF. The DNA for the CDR3 is TGTGCCAGCAGCCTTCGACAGGGGCCGGGTGAGCAGTACTTC.

The V gene is TRBV5-1, the J gene TRBJ2-2; D might be TRBD2 (6 bases). Trimming stripped 4 bases from V and 0 bases from J, with 13 bases between. The germline V gene encodes CDR1 SGHRS and CDR2 YFSETQ. The CDR3 has 16 amino acids. CDR3 in amino acids: CASSPTGGANTGELFF. CDR3 nucleotides: TGCGCCAGCAGCCCCACGGGCGGGGCGAACACCGGGGAGCTGTTTTTT. The whole variable domain, remainder taken from reference TRBV5-1 and TRBJ2-2, is KAGVTQTPRYLIKTRGQQVTLSCSPISGHRSVSWYQQTPGQGLQFLFEYFSETQRNKGNFPGRFSGRQFSNSRSEMNVSTLELGDSALYLCASSPTGGANTGELFFGEGSRLTVL.

This clonotype was recorded at least ten times. The junction and the germline gene differ at one end; a read error may be behind it. The chain is built from TRBV20-1 and TRBJ2-7, with TRBD2 matching 7 bases. Germline V gene lookup returns CDR1 DFQATT and CDR2 SNEGSKA (reference sequence). There are 11 residues in the CDR3. The CDR3 DNA reads TGCAGTGCTAGAGTAGCGGGCGCCTTTCGATTC. It yields the protein CSARVAGAFRF.

This clonotype has only a few counts. DNA of the CDR3: TGCAGCGTGCTTGCCCGGGACACCCATCCCGGGACTAGCGGCTACGAGCAGTACTTC. This translates into CSVLARDTHPGTSGYEQYF. The V gene is TRBV29-1, the J gene TRBJ2-7; 11 positions match TRBD2. This CDR3 contains 19 residues. The J segment lost 3 bases and the V segment lost 6 bases, leaving 22 bases of the junction unmatched. Germline V lookup: CDR1 SQVTM, CDR2 ANQGSEA.

This clonotype has ten or more counts. This rearrangement joins TRBV20-1 to TRBJ2-2; the D gene is possibly TRBD2 (7 bases). Trimming stripped 7 bases from V and 4 bases from J, with 13 bases between. Germline loops: CDR1 DFQATT, CDR2 SNEGSKA (reference sequence). The CDR3 has 13 residues. CDR3 protein: CSVKGGGTGELFF. Written as DNA, the CDR3 is TGCAGTGTTAAGGGGGGGGGCACCGGGGAGCTGTTTTTT.

This clonotype occurred many times. The chain carries TRBV25-1 and TRBJ2-5, with D unclear. The CDR3 has 15 residues. Germline CDR1 reads MGHDK; CDR2 reads SYGVNS. V shed 3 bases and J shed 4 bases, with 15 bases lying between them. The CDR3 region is CASSDTRTASETQYF. In DNA, the CDR3 is TGTGCCAGCAGTGATACCCGAACGGCATCAGAGACCCAGTACTTC.

A few counts support this clonotype. The chain recombines TRBV12-3 or TRBV12-4 with TRBJ1-2, with 7 bases fitting TRBD1. This CDR3 has 16 amino acids. Trimming at V came to 3 bases and at J to 0 bases, leaving 7 bases not matched to a gene. CDR3 sequence: CASSLSTGMSNYGYTF. CDR3 bases: TGTGCCAGCAGTTTGTCGACAGGGATGTCTAACTATGGCTACACCTTC.

This clonotype was detected only a few times. CDR3 in amino acids: CSARKNQGLDQPQHF. CDR3 DNA: TGCAGTGCTAGAAAAAATCAGGGGCTCGATCAGCCCCAGCATTTT. The V and J genes are TRBV20-1 and TRBJ1-5, with D perhaps TRBD1 (6 bases). V dropped 2 bases and J dropped 5 bases, with 16 bases sitting between them. The CDR3 spans 15 residues. Germline assignment: CDR1 DFQATT and CDR2 SNEGSKA (reference sequence).